This section outlines one T cell receptor beta chain sequence together with its context. The sample originates from a study of technical replicates of blood from four donors. With V trimmed by 0 bases and J by 8 bases, 9 bases remained unmatched. The CDR3 is 16 amino acids. Germline CDR1 is ENHRY and CDR2 is SYGVKD. Using immunoSEQ multiplex PCR, the repertoire was profiled, and TCRdb retains in-frame clones only, with some absent. The table lists roughly 70,000 clones, roughly 92% of them singletons, with about 0.4% in the top ten. V gene TRBV10-3 combines with J gene TRBJ2-1, with 8 bases matching TRBD2. Sequences were obtained from T cells isolated from PBMCs. The receptor's source is a human donor in good health. Here the CDR3 DNA reads TGTGCCATCAGTGAGTCAGGGGGTAACGGGGGGGATGAGCAGTTCTTC. It is translated as CAISESGGNGGDEQFF.